The rows below give T cell receptor beta chains drawn from one sample of a study of T cell responses to AZD1222 COVID-19 vaccine. Sequencing was performed with immunoSEQ multiplex PCR; in TCRdb, only in-frame clones are kept and a portion is missing. The sample lists about 200,000 clones, roughly 92% occurring once. This sample comprised peripheral blood, obtained 28 days after the second AZD1222 dose. These receptors were collected from an adult who received the AZD1222 COVID-19 vaccine. The CDR3 runs from the conserved cysteine through the conserved F or W. D genes are given only for firm matches. Size is stated for part of the rows, as once, few or many counts, or as a class when the clone is expanded.

abundance: .; v_gene: TRBV25-1; j_gene: TRBJ1-4; d_gene: TRBD1; CDR3nt: TGTGCCAGCAGTGAATTTGAGTTCGGGACAGGGGGCGAAAAACTGTTTTTT; CDR3aa: CASSEFEFGTGGEKLFF
abundance: .; v_gene: TRBV19; j_gene: TRBJ1-5; d_gene: .; CDR3nt: TGTGCCACTCTACCCGGGGGCAATCAGCCCCAGCATTTT; CDR3aa: CATLPGGNQPQHF
abundance: .; v_gene: TRBV29-1; j_gene: TRBJ1-4; d_gene: TRBD1; CDR3nt: TGCAGCGTAACACAGGGGGCCGGTGAAAAACTGTTTTTT; CDR3aa: CSVTQGAGEKLFF
abundance: .; v_gene: TRBV27; j_gene: TRBJ1-2; d_gene: .; CDR3nt: TGTGCCAGCAGTCGCAGGGGATCTAACTATGGCTACACCTTC; CDR3aa: CASSRRGSNYGYTF
abundance: .; v_gene: TRBV7-9; j_gene: TRBJ1-2; d_gene: .; CDR3nt: TGTGCCAGCAGCTTCGAATCAGCTTGGGACTATGGCTACACCTTC; CDR3aa: CASSFESAWDYGYTF
abundance: .; v_gene: TRBV9; j_gene: TRBJ1-2; d_gene: .; CDR3nt: TGTGCCAGCAGACAGGTAGACATTGTCTCTGGCTACACCTTC; CDR3aa: CASRQVDIVSGYTF
abundance: .; v_gene: TRBV7-2; j_gene: TRBJ1-2; d_gene: .; CDR3nt: TGTGCCAGCAGCCTAGGGGGGGCTAACTATGGCTACACCTTC; CDR3aa: CASSLGGANYGYTF
abundance: .; v_gene: TRBV7-3; j_gene: TRBJ2-7; d_gene: .; CDR3nt: TGTGCCAGCAGCTTAGGGGCGGGGTCCTACGAGCAGTACTTC; CDR3aa: CASSLGAGSYEQYF
abundance: .; v_gene: TRBV5-1; j_gene: TRBJ2-5; d_gene: TRBD2; CDR3nt: TGCGCCAGCAGCAACGAACCGGGACTAGCGTCGGGAGAGACCCAGTACTTC; CDR3aa: CASSNEPGLASGETQYF
abundance: .; v_gene: TRBV15; j_gene: TRBJ1-3; d_gene: .; CDR3nt: TGTGCCACCAGCAGAGATGCACTCCTTGCGGGAAACACCATATATTTT; CDR3aa: CATSRDALLAGNTIYF
abundance: .; v_gene: TRBV19; j_gene: TRBJ2-5; d_gene: TRBD1; CDR3nt: TGTGCCAGTAGTATGGGCCAGGGGGCGGAGACCCAGTACTTC; CDR3aa: CASSMGQGAETQYF
abundance: .; v_gene: TRBV6-5; j_gene: TRBJ1-2; d_gene: .; CDR3nt: TGTGCCAGCAGAACCGGGCCCGGGGTCTATGGCTACACCTTC; CDR3aa: CASRTGPGVYGYTF
abundance: .; v_gene: TRBV6-5; j_gene: TRBJ1-2; d_gene: .; CDR3nt: TGTGCCAGCAGTAAGCAAGACAGACTCAACTATGGCTACACCTTC; CDR3aa: CASSKQDRLNYGYTF
abundance: .; v_gene: TRBV29-1; j_gene: TRBJ1-1; d_gene: .; CDR3nt: TGCAGCGTTGGGGACGTGGTGGCTTTCTTT; CDR3aa: CSVGDVVAFF
abundance: .; v_gene: TRBV9; j_gene: TRBJ1-1; d_gene: TRBD1; CDR3nt: TGTGCCAGCAGCGTAACCGGGGACAGCAAGGTTTTCTTT; CDR3aa: CASSVTGDSKVFF
abundance: .; v_gene: TRBV15; j_gene: TRBJ1-2; d_gene: .; CDR3nt: TGTGCCACCAGCAGAGGGGTCCAGGGGGGCTACACCTTC; CDR3aa: CATSRGVQGGYTF
abundance: .; v_gene: TRBV7-9; j_gene: TRBJ1-3; d_gene: .; CDR3nt: TGTGCCAGCAGCTTGGGTGGATCTGGAAACACCATATATTTT; CDR3aa: CASSLGGSGNTIYF
abundance: .; v_gene: TRBV6-5; j_gene: TRBJ1-3; d_gene: .; CDR3nt: TGTGCCAGCACCAGCGGAAACACCATATATTTT; CDR3aa: CASTSGNTIYF
abundance: .; v_gene: TRBV7-3; j_gene: TRBJ2-7; d_gene: .; CDR3nt: TGTGCCAGCAGCCCACTAGGGGGATCCGTAGACGAGCAGTACTTC; CDR3aa: CASSPLGGSVDEQYF
abundance: .; v_gene: TRBV5-6; j_gene: TRBJ2-7; d_gene: TRBD2; CDR3nt: TGTGCCAGCAGCCATTCTAGCGGGGGGAACTACGAGCAGTACTTC; CDR3aa: CASSHSSGGNYEQYF
abundance: .; v_gene: TRBV5-1; j_gene: TRBJ1-2; d_gene: TRBD1; CDR3nt: TGCGCCAGCAGCTTCAGACAGGGGGCGAATGGCTACACCTTC; CDR3aa: CASSFRQGANGYTF
abundance: .; v_gene: TRBV5-6; j_gene: TRBJ1-2; d_gene: TRBD1; CDR3nt: TGTGCCAGCAGCTACTATTCAGGGGGCGCAGGTGGCTACACCTTC; CDR3aa: CASSYYSGGAGGYTF
abundance: .; v_gene: TRBV9; j_gene: TRBJ1-1; d_gene: TRBD1; CDR3nt: TGTGCCAGCAGCGTCCGGGACAGTTGGCAGAACACTGAAGCTTTCTTT; CDR3aa: CASSVRDSWQNTEAFF
abundance: .; v_gene: TRBV7-9; j_gene: TRBJ1-2; d_gene: .; CDR3nt: TGTGCCAGCAGCGCACAACAGGGACACGGCTATGGCTACACCTTC; CDR3aa: CASSAQQGHGYGYTF
abundance: .; v_gene: TRBV7-2; j_gene: TRBJ1-4; d_gene: .; CDR3nt: TGTGCCACCAGGGCAGAATTGAATGAAAAACTGTTTTTT; CDR3aa: CATRAELNEKLFF
abundance: once; v_gene: TRBV6-5; j_gene: TRBJ2-2; d_gene: .; CDR3nt: TGTGCCAGCAGTTACCCGAGCGGGGAGCTGTTTTTT; CDR3aa: CASSYPSGELFF
abundance: .; v_gene: TRBV4-2; j_gene: TRBJ1-2; d_gene: .; CDR3nt: TGTGCCAGCAGCCAAGAGAAGGGCAGGGCTCAGAGCTATGGCTACACCTTC; CDR3aa: CASSQEKGRAQSYGYTF
abundance: .; v_gene: TRBV20-1; j_gene: TRBJ2-1; d_gene: .; CDR3nt: TGCAGTGCTAACCGGGCCAATGAGCAGTTCTTC; CDR3aa: CSANRANEQFF
abundance: few; v_gene: TRBV28; j_gene: TRBJ2-7; d_gene: .; CDR3nt: TGTGCCAGCAGTATCACAGGGTCGGGGTCCTACGAGCAGTACTTC; CDR3aa: CASSITGSGSYEQYF
abundance: .; v_gene: TRBV13; j_gene: TRBJ2-2; d_gene: TRBD1; CDR3nt: TGTGCCAGCAGCTTAGTGGACAGGGGGCTTTCCTCGAACACCGGGGAGCTGTTTTTT; CDR3aa: CASSLVDRGLSSNTGELFF
abundance: .; v_gene: TRBV11-2; j_gene: TRBJ1-4; d_gene: TRBD1; CDR3nt: TGTGCCAGCAGCAAAAGCCGGGACAGGGATAAGATGTTTTTT; CDR3aa: CASSKSRDRDKMFF